The text below deals with one T cell receptor beta chain. This CDR3 spans 14 amino acids. Per germline, CDR1 SEHNR and CDR2 FQNEAQ (reference sequence). The ends were cut back, 6 bases at V and 4 bases at J, with 15 bases in the middle. The data stem from a study of T cell changes during pregnancy in multiple sclerosis. The repertoire was sequenced with immunoSEQ multiplex PCR; TCRdb's copy has only in-frame clones and lacks some. In the table there are roughly 70,000 clones, 70% to 90% of which are singletons. The chain has TRBV7-9 and TRBJ1-2; possibly TRBD1 for D (5 bases). Sequenced material: peripheral blood, taken before pregnancy. The sequence was collected from a female donor with multiple sclerosis, enrolled in a pregnancy study. The CDR3 bases are TGTGCCAGCAGGCCGGTCGCAGGGTTCTATGGCTACACCTTC. This codes for CASRPVAGFYGYTF.